The TCR beta chain described here comes from a study of blood T cell repertoires in COVID-19. Trimming cost V 8 bases and J 4 bases, with 6 bases left between them. This CDR3 comprises 11 residues. This clone was observed a handful of times. Clones were read by immunoSEQ multiplex PCR, and TCRdb kept only the in-frame ones, dropping some. The table includes 100,000 to 150,000 clones, 90% detected once. Seattle researchers signed up patients amid active infection and tracked them longitudinally. The material sequenced was peripheral blood. The rearrangement uses TRBV12-3 or TRBV12-4 and TRBJ2-1; D is ambiguous. The source is a man aged 60-69 years with COVID-19, enrolled during active disease. This chain's CDR3 is CASLRYNEQFF. CDR3 sequence (DNA): TGTGCCAGCTTGAGATACAATGAGCAGTTCTTC.